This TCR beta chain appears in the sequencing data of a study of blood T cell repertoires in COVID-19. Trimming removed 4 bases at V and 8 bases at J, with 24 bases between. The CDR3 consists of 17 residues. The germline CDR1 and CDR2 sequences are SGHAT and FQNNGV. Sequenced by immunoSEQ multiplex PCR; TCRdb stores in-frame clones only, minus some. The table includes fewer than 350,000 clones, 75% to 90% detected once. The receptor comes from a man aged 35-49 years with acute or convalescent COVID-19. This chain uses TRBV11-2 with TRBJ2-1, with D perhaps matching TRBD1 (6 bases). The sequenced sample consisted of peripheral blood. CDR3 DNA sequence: TGTGCCAGCAGCTCCAGGGGTGCGAGCTTGGGTCTGGATGAGCAGTTCTTC. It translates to CASSSRGASLGLDEQFF.